These 4 T cell receptor beta chains were all obtained from the same sample, sequenced in a study of control samples from healthy donors and cancer patients (dated by TCRdb to 2020 to 2021). The method was the immunoSEQ multiplex PCR assay. Not all clones reach the TCRdb copy of this immuneACCESS table, which keeps in-frame sequences only. Checked studies attribute under half of the gap to unresolved V genes and leave the rest unexplained. The sample profile shows 150,000 or so clones; 93% of them were found once. Together, the top ten hold 5% to 7% of the sample. Sequenced: blood. These receptors originate from a man aged 18 to 35 in good health.

This clone occurred once. This chain joins TRBV4-2 and TRBJ2-3, with 7 bases aligning to TRBD1. The CDR3 is made up of 15 amino acids. From germline, CDR1 is LGHNA and CDR2 YNFKEQ. V lost 5 bases to trimming and J lost 2 bases; unmatched junction nucleotides: 7. CDR3 in DNA: TGTGCCAGCAGCTTACGGGACAGAGACACAGATACGCAGTATTTT. This encodes CASSLRDRDTDTQYF.

The sample holds a few counts of this clone. The V gene is TRBV6-1, the J gene TRBJ2-4; the D gene could be TRBD1 or TRBD2 (6 bases each). With 0 bases removed from V and 8 bases from J, the gap between germline ends came to 11 bases. CDR1 and CDR2 (germline): MNHNS, SASEGT. The CDR3 covers 14 residues. The CDR3 is CASSEAGGRDIQYF. The CDR3 coding sequence is TGTGCCAGCAGTGAAGCGGGGGGCCGAGACATTCAGTACTTC.

The J gene is TRBJ2-2, the V gene TRBV29-1; D not certain. Trimming stripped 3 bases from V and 3 bases from J, with 5 bases between. This CDR3 contains 12 residues. Looked up from germline, CDR1 is SQVTM and CDR2 is ANQGSEA. The CDR3 spells CSVEAHTGELFF. The CDR3 nucleotides read TGCAGCGTTGAGGCTCACACCGGGGAGCTGTTTTTT.

The chain combines TRBV3-1 (or the pseudogene TRBV3-2) with TRBJ2-2, with no clear D. The CDR3 length is 13 residues. CDR1 LGHDT and CDR2 YNNKEL come from the germline V gene (reference sequence). Trimming pared 4 bases from V and 4 bases from J, leaving 7 bases between. DNA of the CDR3: TGTGCCAGCAGCCCCTCGGGCACCGGGGAGCTGTTTTTT. Amino acids: CASSPSGTGELFF.